This T cell receptor beta chain is from a study of technical replicates of blood from a handful of donors. The germline gives CDR1 SGHTA, CDR2 FQGNSA. The CDR3 consists of 17 residues. V dropped 2 bases and J dropped 1 base, with 18 bases sitting between them. The protocol was immunoSEQ multiplex PCR, while the TCRdb copy is restricted to in-frame clones and leaves out a portion. The sample has around 92,000 clones, approximately 96% seen once. This TCR derives from a human donor in good health. The sample was T cells isolated from PBMCs. The chain recombines TRBV7-2 with TRBJ2-7; D is unresolved. CDR3: CASSLPMRIIPSYEQYF. Written as DNA, the CDR3 is TGTGCCAGCAGCTTACCAATGAGGATAATACCTTCCTACGAGCAGTACTTC.